This T cell receptor beta chain was retrieved from a study of Ad26.COV2.S vaccination and SARS-CoV-2 variants. Broader study findings: Researchers cautioned that TCR breadth and depth analyses may have underestimated total T cell responses. Substantial breadth was reported for post-vaccination spike-specific CD8+ and CD4+ T cells.

With regard to this clone: Its antigen is currently unknown.

Indicated treatment: 19 received Ad26.COV2.S at low or high dose, single or two shots; about five received placebo; per-sample allocation not given. Following the first vaccine or placebo injection, samples were taken on day 63. Boston provided a donor who was an adult aged 18-55 years. Sequencing used immunoSEQ multiplex PCR; TCRdb keeps in-frame clones, though not all of them. The table has around 270,000 clones, roughly nine tenths seen once. This specimen was peripheral blood, taken in a trial of Ad26.COV2.S vaccine versus placebo. This TCR derives from a person aged 18 to 59 who received the Ad26.COV2.S COVID-19 vaccine or a placebo.

CDR3 in DNA: TGTGCCAGCAGTTACTCGGGCGGGTTCAGCGAGACCCAGTACTTC. As protein: CASSYSGGFSETQYF. The V gene is TRBV6-5, the J gene TRBJ2-5, with TRBD2 as a possible D gene (5 bases). CDR3 size: 15 residues. The germline CDR1 and CDR2 sequences are MNHEY and SVGAGI. The V and J ends lost 0 bases and 5 bases respectively, with 13 bases between them.